One and the same sample provided the 20 T cell receptor beta chains below, sequenced in a study of graft-versus-host responses after intestinal transplantation (dated by TCRdb to the early 2020s). What the time point label conveys for this sample: cells obtained before transplantation from donor or recipient. To prepare the library, the immunoSEQ multiplex PCR assay was applied. Held by TCRdb, this immuneACCESS table contains in-frame sequences only and omits some clones. Under half of the omission traces to an unresolved V gene where checked; the cause of the rest is unknown. The sample records 15,000 to 20,000 clones, about a third of which are singletons. About 2% of the sample goes to the ten largest clones. The sequencing used alloreactive CD4+ T cells from a mixed lymphocyte reaction culture, collected before transplantation. This specimen's cell subset or site label, per the study, means: CFSE-low proliferating T cells sorted from roughly six-day pre-transplant mixed lymphocyte reaction (GvH or HvG direction). These TCRs come from a human patient who was an organ donor for intestinal transplantation.

On this clone: Compared with germline, one end of the junction differs, possibly owing to a read error. The chain employs TRBV30 and TRBJ2-3, with D maybe TRBD1 (5 bases). The CDR3 contains 14 residues. Germline V gene lookup returns CDR1 GTSNPN and CDR2 SVGIG (reference sequence). The chain's CDR3 is CACSAGQGTDTQYF. The CDR3 coding sequence is TGTGCCTGTAGTGCAGGGCAAGGGACAGATACGCAGTATTTT.

A few counts support this clone. The chain has TRBV9 and TRBJ2-3, with 11 bases identical to TRBD2. The ends lost 3 bases at V and 5 bases at J; junction bases unmatched: 14. The CDR3 consists of 18 residues. Germline V gene sequence: CDR1 SGDLS, CDR2 YYNGEE. CDR3 in DNA: TGTGCCAGCAGCGCCGAGACTTCGACTAGCGGGGCGAAAGATACGCAGTATTTT. It translates to CASSAETSTSGAKDTQYF.

In this sample, this clone is medium-sized. The J gene is TRBJ2-7, the V gene TRBV6-5, with TRBD1 identical over 7 bases. Trimming at V came to 4 bases and at J to 4 bases, leaving 7 bases not matched to a gene. This CDR3 comprises 14 residues. CDR1 and CDR2 (germline): MNHEY, SVGAGI. The CDR3 loop reads CASSLGQRIYEQYF. Written as DNA, the CDR3 is TGTGCCAGCAGTTTGGGACAGAGGATATACGAGCAGTACTTC.

The rearrangement uses TRBV5-1 and TRBJ1-2; no clear D. Per the germline V gene, CDR1 is SGHRS and CDR2 is YFSETQ. Deletions cut 2 bases from V and 2 bases from J, with 4 bases between. The CDR3 length is 12 residues. The CDR3 loop is CASSLDNYGYTF. Here the CDR3 DNA reads TGCGCCAGCAGCTTAGACAACTATGGCTACACCTTC.

This clone was detected a few times. The rearrangement joins TRBV7-3 to TRBJ2-5; maybe TRBD2 (5 bases). Per the germline V gene, CDR1 is SGHTA and CDR2 is FQGTGA. Trimming left V 5 bases short and J 5 bases short, with 12 bases between. CDR3 length: 13 residues. The CDR3 nucleotides read TGTGCCAGCAGCGAAGTCCGAGGGGAGACCCAGTACTTC. Amino acids: CASSEVRGETQYF.

In its sample, this clone was seen a few times. CDR3 bases: TGTGCCAGCAGGGCCTCGCGGTGGGCCGGGGAGCTGTTTTTT. Protein sequence: CASRASRWAGELFF. V gene TRBV6-4 combines with J gene TRBJ2-2; D not certain. With 6 bases removed from V and 6 bases from J, the gap between germline ends came to 14 bases. Germline V gene lookup returns CDR1 MRHNA and CDR2 SNTAGT. The CDR3 has 14 residues.

The chain carries TRBV28 and TRBJ2-2, with D maybe TRBD1 (6 bases). With 2 bases removed from V and 1 base from J, the gap between germline ends came to 8 bases. The CDR3 sequence is 15 residues long. Germline lookup yields CDR1 MDHEN and CDR2 SYDVKM. The CDR3 spells CASSLVTGNTGELFF. The CDR3, as DNA: TGTGCCAGCAGTTTAGTGACAGGGAACACCGGGGAGCTGTTTTTT.

This clone has just a few counts. This chain joins TRBV7-2 and TRBJ2-5; 13 bases map to TRBD2. Germline V lookup: CDR1 SGHTA, CDR2 FQGNSA. The CDR3 has 14 amino acids. J was trimmed by 5 bases and V by 5 bases; bases with no gene match: 2. The CDR3 sequence: CASSILAGGETQYF. The CDR3 DNA follows: TGTGCCAGCAGCATACTAGCGGGAGGGGAGACCCAGTACTTC.

The chain couples TRBV6-5 to TRBJ1-1; no clear D gene. Trimming removed 6 bases from V and 2 bases from J, with 10 bases in between. There are 13 residues in the CDR3. Germline V gene data show CDR1 as MNHEY and CDR2 as SVGAGI. CDR3 in amino acids: CASSLERNTEAFF. The CDR3 DNA follows: TGTGCCAGCAGCTTAGAGCGCAACACTGAAGCTTTCTTT.

There are a few counts of this clone. The CDR3: CSDRRWDEQYF. CDR3 in DNA: TGCAGTGACCGGAGATGGGATGAGCAGTACTTC. The V gene is TRBV20-1, the J gene TRBJ2-7; D is ambiguous. Germline V lookup: CDR1 DFQATT, CDR2 SNEGSKA (reference sequence). The V end lost 7 bases, the J end lost 7 bases, and 14 bases lay between the germline ends. This CDR3 is built from 11 residues.

The chain couples TRBV5-1 to TRBJ1-2, with 9 bases matching TRBD1. Germline trimming cut 3 bases from V and 4 bases from J; bases unmatched to any gene: 4. Germline V gene lookup returns CDR1 SGHRS and CDR2 YFSETQ. The CDR3 sequence is 14 residues long. The CDR3 coding sequence is TGCGCCAGCAGCTCGGGGACAGGGAGCTATGGCTACACCTTC. Translated, it gives CASSSGTGSYGYTF.

This chain links TRBV19 with TRBJ2-7, with D perhaps TRBD1 (5 bases). The CDR3 extends over 15 amino acids. Per germline, CDR1 LNHDA and CDR2 SQIVND (reference sequence). Trimming pared 6 bases from V and 1 base from J, leaving 16 bases between. The CDR3: CASSPRGHVSYEQYF. CDR3 nucleotide sequence: TGTGCCAGTAGCCCTAGGGGTCACGTTTCCTACGAGCAGTACTTC.

V and J are TRBV11-3 and TRBJ2-3; the D gene could be TRBD1 or TRBD2 (5 bases each). CDR3 size: 13 residues. Deletions cut 5 bases from V and 5 bases from J, with 11 bases between. Germline CDR1 reads SGHNT; CDR2 reads YENEEA. The CDR3: CASSLGAGDTQYF. The CDR3 DNA is TGTGCCAGCAGCCTAGGGGCGGGAGATACGCAGTATTTT.

Only a few counts were recorded for this clone. The gene calls are TRBV10-3 and TRBJ2-1; no reliable D call. Trimming removed 0 bases from V and 0 bases from J, with 6 bases in between. The CDR3 spans 15 residues. Germline V gene sequence: CDR1 ENHRY, CDR2 SYGVKD. The CDR3 loop is CAISESANSYNEQFF. CDR3 in DNA: TGTGCCATCAGTGAGTCGGCCAACTCCTACAATGAGCAGTTCTTC.

This clone was seen ten or more times. Other DNA sequences within the sample encode an identical CDR3. This chain's CDR3 is CAWGTTGAGGYTF. CDR3 in DNA: TGTGCCTGGGGAACCACAGGGGCGGGGGGCTACACCTTC. V usage is TRBV30 and J usage is TRBJ1-2, with TRBD1 matching over 7 bases. Germline V gene data show CDR1 as GTSNPN and CDR2 as SVGIG (reference sequence). Unmatched junction bases numbered 11, after V lost 5 bases and J lost 8 bases. The CDR3 consists of 13 residues.

This chain connects TRBV6-6 to TRBJ2-7, with no clear D. The V end lost 5 bases, the J end lost 3 bases, and 5 bases lay between the germline ends. The CDR3 is 11 residues long. Germline V gene sequence: CDR1 MNHNY, CDR2 SVGAGI (reference sequence). The CDR3, as DNA: TGTGCCAGCAGTGGGGTCTACGAGCAGTACTTC. Translating it yields CASSGVYEQYF.

CDR3 in DNA: TGCGCCAGCAGTAGGGGAGGGTCAGCACAAGAGACCCAGTACTTC. Amino acid sequence: CASSRGGSAQETQYF. The chain has TRBV5-1 and TRBJ2-5; 7 bases agree with TRBD2. V lost 5 bases and J lost 2; bases outside the gene matches: 9. There are 15 residues in the CDR3. Germline V gene lookup returns CDR1 SGHRS and CDR2 YFSETQ. Full variable domain (outside the CDR3, taken from reference TRBV5-1 and TRBJ2-5): KAGVTQTPRYLIKTRGQQVTLSCSPISGHRSVSWYQQTPGQGLQFLFEYFSETQRNKGNFPGRFSGRQFSNSRSEMNVSTLELGDSALYLCASSRGGSAQETQYFGPGTRLLVL.

The chain couples TRBV19 to TRBJ2-7; 10 positions match TRBD1. Germline trimming cut 2 bases from V and 3 bases from J; bases unmatched to any gene: 13. The CDR3 runs to 18 residues. Germline V gene lookup returns CDR1 LNHDA and CDR2 SQIVND (reference sequence). Here the CDR3 reads CASSIFLGTGVGGYEQYF. DNA of the CDR3: TGTGCCAGTAGTATATTTCTTGGGACAGGGGTAGGCGGCTACGAGCAGTACTTC.

This clone was recorded a few times. The chain couples TRBV27 to TRBJ1-5, with unresolved D. V lost 6 bases and J lost 8, with 11 bases in between. This CDR3 region has 12 residues. In germline, CDR1 is MNHEY, CDR2 SMNVEV (reference sequence). Here the CDR3 reads CASRQREEPQHF. The CDR3 DNA sequence: TGTGCCAGCAGGCAGAGGGAAGAGCCCCAGCATTTT.

CDR3 in amino acids: CSVAGTSGYEQYF. CDR3 DNA sequence: TGCAGCGTTGCCGGGACTAGCGGATACGAGCAGTACTTC. The chain joins TRBV29-1 to TRBJ2-7; 11 bases are a match to TRBD2. The CDR3 is 13 residues long. J lost 4 bases, V lost 4 bases, and 3 bases had no gene match. The V gene's germline CDR1 is SQVTM and CDR2 ANQGSEA.